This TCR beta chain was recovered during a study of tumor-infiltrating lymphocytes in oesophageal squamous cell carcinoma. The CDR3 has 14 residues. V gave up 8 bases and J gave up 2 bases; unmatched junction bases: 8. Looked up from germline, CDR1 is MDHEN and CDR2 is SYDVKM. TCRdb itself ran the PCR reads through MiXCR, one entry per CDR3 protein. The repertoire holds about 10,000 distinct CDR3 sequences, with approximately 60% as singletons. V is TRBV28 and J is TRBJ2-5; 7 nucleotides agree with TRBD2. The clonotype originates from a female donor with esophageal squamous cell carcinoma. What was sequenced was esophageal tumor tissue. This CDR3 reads CASSRPSGQETQYF. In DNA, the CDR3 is TGTGCCAGCTCACGGCCTAGCGGACAAGAGACCCAGTACTTC.